This record concerns one T cell receptor beta chain sequence. The target antigen is unknown. V lost 5 bases, J lost 2 bases, and 4 bases stayed unmatched. In germline, CDR1 is SGHVS, CDR2 FNYEAQ. This CDR3 is 15 amino acids long. The sample comes from a study of naive and memory T cell subsets. Both TRBC1 and TRBC2 were covered by a beta constant-region primer of two equimolar oligonucleotides. Nested alpha and beta constant-region primers with the SP2 primer drove four PCR rounds on ligated cDNA. An oligonucleotide with the SP2 primer and a 12-nucleotide UMI was ligated to the cDNA 3' end. TCRdb analysed the UMI-ligation and nested PCR reads with MiXCR anew, one entry per CDR3 protein. The repertoire holds tens of thousands of distinct CDR3 sequences, with roughly 9.3% as singletons. The study, taken as a whole, reports: Especially in CD8 cells, naive repertoires contained a few larger clonotypes, possibly CD45RA-re-expressing memory cells.

Overnight CMV lysate stimulation of fresh PBMCs defined donor CMV status by CD4+ IFNgamma. Cells stained for CD3, CD4, CD8, CD45RA and CD27 were sorted into four subsets. The chain combines TRBV7-6 with TRBJ2-7; the match to TRBD2 covers 12 bases. Source material: naive CD8+ T cells from blood. This TCR was recovered from a human donor in good health. The CDR3 spells CASSPGLAGTYEQYF. The CDR3 DNA is TGTGCCAGCAGCCCAGGACTAGCGGGGACCTACGAGCAGTACTTC.